Shown below are 11 T cell receptor beta chains from a single sample sequenced in a study of cytomegalovirus exposure and HLA in healthy donors. The PCR employed 60 Vbeta primers together with 13 Jbeta primers. Measured with immunoSEQ multiplex PCR; TCRdb has only the in-frame clones, and not every one. The sample has more than 150,000 clones; 60% to 80% are singletons. The sample was PBMCs. Every receptor here comes from a man aged 50-60 years in good health and CMV-seropositive.

This chain joins TRBV7-2 and TRBJ2-7, with D perhaps TRBD2 (6 bases). The V end was cut by 3 bases, the J end by 1 base, with 10 bases between. The CDR3 totals 14 residues. CDR1 is SGHTA and CDR2 is FQGNSA in the germline V gene. The CDR3 nucleotides read TGTGCCAGCAGCTTCGGGACTGCTTCCTACGAGCAGTACTTC. Amino acids: CASSFGTASYEQYF. Together with reference TRBV7-2 and TRBJ2-7, the CDR3 gives the full variable domain: GAGVSQSPSNKVTEKGKDVELRCDPISGHTALYWYRQSLGQGLEFLIYFQGNSAPDKSGLPSDRFSAERTGGSVSTLTIQRTQQEDSAVYLCASSFGTASYEQYFGPGTRLTVT.

The rearrangement uses TRBV28 and TRBJ2-1, with 7 bases fitting TRBD2. CDR3 length equals 17 residues. Germline-derived CDR1 and CDR2 are MDHEN and SYDVKM. V dropped 2 bases and J dropped 2; count of bases not matched to a gene: 9. CDR3 bases: TGTGCCAGCAGTTTACGCCCCCGAGCGGGGACCTACAATGAGCAGTTCTTC. Encoded protein: CASSLRPRAGTYNEQFF.

This clone was seen just once. This chain links TRBV5-4 with TRBJ1-1; no firm D call. Between the trimmed V and J ends, which lost 4 bases and 1 base, there was a span of 17 bases. The CDR3 is made up of 16 amino acids. Germline V gives CDR1 SGHNT, CDR2 YYREEE (reference sequence). CDR3 protein: CASSLPGRAENTEAFF. DNA of the CDR3: TGTGCCAGCAGCCTGCCCGGGAGAGCGGAGAACACTGAAGCTTTCTTT.

The chain links TRBV4-1 to TRBJ2-3; TRBD1 aligns across 8 bases. Germline CDR1 and CDR2: MGHRA and YSYEKL. V lost 4 bases to trimming and J lost 2 bases; unmatched junction nucleotides: 11. The CDR3 is made up of 17 amino acids. CDR3 loop: CASSRGPRGRDTDTQYF. The CDR3 DNA follows: TGCGCCAGCAGCCGGGGTCCCAGGGGGCGCGACACAGATACGCAGTATTTT.

The chain combines TRBV2 with TRBJ1-1; D remains unclear. With 4 bases removed from V and 4 bases from J, the gap between germline ends came to 10 bases. CDR3 length: 13 amino acids. Germline V gene sequence: CDR1 SNHLY, CDR2 FYNNEI. CDR3 region: CASSAGEGTEAFF. The CDR3, as DNA: TGTGCCAGCAGTGCCGGGGAAGGCACTGAAGCTTTCTTT.

The V gene is TRBV7-3, the J gene TRBJ2-1, with TRBD2 matching over 9 bases. CDR3 length: 15 amino acids. The germline V gene has CDR1 SGHTA and CDR2 FQGTGA. Trimming took 4 bases from V and 10 from J; bases not matched to a gene: 11. Here the CDR3 DNA reads TGTGCCAGCAGCTCATACGGCGGCGGGGGGGGCGAGCAGTTCTTC. Protein product: CASSSYGGGGGEQFF.

This rearrangement joins TRBV27 to TRBJ1-1; D remains unclear. Germline V gene lookup returns CDR1 MNHEY and CDR2 SMNVEV (reference sequence). V was trimmed by 4 bases and J by 10 bases, leaving 10 bases between them. The CDR3 covers 11 residues. The CDR3 nucleotides are TGTGCCAGCAGTTCTTTAAGCGCAGCTTTCTTT. The encoded protein is CASSSLSAAFF.

The rearrangement links TRBV19 to TRBJ2-3; D is perhaps TRBD1 (5 bases). CDR1 is LNHDA and CDR2 is SQIVND in the germline V gene (reference sequence). The CDR3 is 15 amino acids. Trimming removed 6 bases from V and 0 bases from J, with 13 bases in between. CDR3 region: CASSVQATSTDTQYF. The CDR3 coding sequence is TGTGCCAGTAGCGTACAGGCCACTAGCACAGATACGCAGTATTTT.

This clone appeared once. DNA of the CDR3: TGTGCCAGTAGTATAGTCTGGAACACTGAAGCTTTCTTT. Its translation: CASSIVWNTEAFF. The rearrangement joins TRBV19 to TRBJ1-1; D is undetermined. The germline V gene encodes CDR1 LNHDA and CDR2 SQIVND (reference sequence). The CDR3 runs 13 residues. V gave up 1 base and J gave up 1 base, with 4 bases separating them.

The genes are TRBV27 and TRBJ2-1; no firm D call. This CDR3 has 14 amino acids. CDR1 is MNHEY and CDR2 is SMNVEV in the germline V gene (reference sequence). V shed 5 bases and J shed 0 bases, with 8 bases lying between them. CDR3 region: CASSKASSYNEQFF. CDR3 bases: TGTGCCAGCAGTAAGGCTAGCTCCTACAATGAGCAGTTCTTC.

The gene calls are TRBV5-1 and TRBJ2-1; TRBD1 agrees at 7 bases. The CDR3 is made up of 14 amino acids. The germline V gene encodes CDR1 SGHRS and CDR2 YFSETQ. After removal of 4 bases from V and 4 bases from J, the junction contained 5 bases not matched to a gene. CDR3 sequence reads: CASSRGTDYNEQFF. CDR3 sequence (DNA): TGCGCCAGCAGCCGTGGGACAGATTACAATGAGCAGTTCTTC.